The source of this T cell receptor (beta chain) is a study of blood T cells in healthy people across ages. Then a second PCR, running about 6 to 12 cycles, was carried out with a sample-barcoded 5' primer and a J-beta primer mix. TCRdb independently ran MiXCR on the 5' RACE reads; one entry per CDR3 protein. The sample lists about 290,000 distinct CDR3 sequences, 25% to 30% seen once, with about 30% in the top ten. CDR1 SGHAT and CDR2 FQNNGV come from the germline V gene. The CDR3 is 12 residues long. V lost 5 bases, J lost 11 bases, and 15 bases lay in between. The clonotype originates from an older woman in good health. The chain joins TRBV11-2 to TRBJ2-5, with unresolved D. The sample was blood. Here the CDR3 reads CASSPNRASQYF. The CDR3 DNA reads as TGTGCCAGCAGCCCAAACCGGGCCAGTCAGTACTTC.